Here is one T cell receptor beta chain with its context. The sample is drawn from a study of PD-L1 blockade in urothelial cancer. The data were produced by immunoSEQ multiplex PCR, yet TCRdb's version contains in-frame clones alone and is incomplete. The sample lists 65,000 to 80,000 clones; around 80% were seen once. This CDR3 is built from 14 residues. The V end lost 2 bases, the J end lost 8 bases, and 13 bases lay between the germline ends. Germline values: CDR1 SGHAT, CDR2 FQNNGV. Sequenced material: PBMCs, taken around atezolizumab (anti-PD-L1) treatment. This chain uses TRBV11-2 with TRBJ2-4; tentatively, D is TRBD1 (5 bases). The receptor was derived from a man in his 70s with urothelial cancer. The CDR3 coding sequence is TGTGCCAGCAGCTTACAGACAGTTTCGGACATTCAGTACTTC. Translated: CASSLQTVSDIQYF.